The T cell receptor beta chain under discussion was sequenced for a study of shared clonotypes between healthy human individuals. General observations from the study: In contrast to clonotypes shared by all four donors, non-shared clonotypes had lower generation probabilities.

The germline gives CDR1 KGHSH, CDR2 LQKENI. With 2 bases removed from V and 0 bases from J, the gap between germline ends came to 19 bases. The CDR3 consists of 19 residues. The data were produced by immunoSEQ multiplex PCR, yet TCRdb's version contains in-frame clones alone and is incomplete. In the table there are roughly 1,600,000 clones, roughly 98.5% of which are singletons. In the case of this clone: Its antigen is as yet unknown.

The specimen sequenced was naive CD4+ T cells sorted from blood. Subset of the sample: CD45RA+ positively selected. The TCR comes from a man aged 25-45 years in good health. The chain combines TRBV18 with TRBJ2-2; D not resolved. Here the CDR3 DNA reads TGTGCCAGCTCACCAATCCCACAAATTCAAAGTGCGAACACCGGGGAGCTGTTTTTT. It codes for CASSPIPQIQSANTGELFF.